The next 17 T cell receptor beta chains were all read from a single sample in a study of T cell clonotyping in hematopoietic cell transplantation. Repertoires were generated with immunoSEQ multiplex PCR, while TCRdb's copy carries only in-frame clones and drops some. The sample carries 9,000 to 9,500 clones, 85% to 90% recorded once. Sequences were derived from PBMCs, sampled 180 days after allogeneic stem cell transplant. The receptors stem from a human patient who had an allogeneic stem cell transplant, so the T cells may come from the graft donor. The donor label of this sample is uncertain. Some clones in this sample may be carry-over from other donors' samples.

The genes are TRBV5-4 and TRBJ2-5; D is undetermined. Germline V gene data show CDR1 as SGHNT and CDR2 as YYREEE (reference sequence). CDR3 size: 12 residues. V gave up 0 bases and J gave up 5 bases, with 5 bases separating them. The CDR3 bases are TGTGCCAGCAGCTTGGACAGCGAGACCCAGTACTTC. Translation: CASSLDSETQYF.

The rearrangement joins TRBV5-6 to TRBJ2-1, with D possibly TRBD2 on 7 matching bases. Germline CDR1 is SGHDT and CDR2 is YYEEEE. Trimming removed 5 bases at V and 2 bases at J, with 14 bases between. The CDR3 contains 15 residues. The DNA of the CDR3 is TGTGCCAGCAGTTCCTCCGGGGGGCCCTACAATGAGCAGTTCTTC. Its protein is CASSSSGGPYNEQFF.

There are a few counts of this clone. V usage is TRBV4-1 and J usage is TRBJ2-2; D is unresolved. Germline loops: CDR1 MGHRA, CDR2 YSYEKL. There are 14 residues in the CDR3. The germline V and J ends were trimmed by 4 bases and 6 bases, with 12 bases remaining between them. CDR3: CASSPPRVSGELFF. The DNA for the CDR3 is TGCGCCAGCAGCCCCCCCCGGGTGTCCGGGGAGCTGTTTTTT.

This chain joins TRBV28 and TRBJ1-2; TRBD1 aligns across 12 bases. The germline CDR1 and CDR2 sequences are MDHEN and SYDVKM. J was trimmed by 6 bases and V by 2 bases; bases with no gene match: 4. The CDR3 is 15 residues long. The CDR3 region is CASSLGGQGANGYTF. In DNA form, the CDR3 reads TGTGCCAGCAGTTTAGGGGGACAGGGGGCGAATGGCTACACCTTC.

CDR3 region: CASSLPSQSSYNSPLHF. The CDR3 nucleotides are TGTGCCAGCAGCTTGCCCTCCCAGAGCTCCTATAATTCACCCCTCCACTTT. The chain is built from TRBV5-4 and TRBJ1-6; D is ambiguous. CDR3 length: 17 residues. Deletions cut 1 base from V and 0 bases from J, with 11 bases between. The germline V gene has CDR1 SGHNT and CDR2 YYREEE (reference sequence).

This clone is medium-sized by share. In DNA, the CDR3 is TGTGCCAGCAGTGCATCGGCCGGTTCACCCCTCCACTTT. Its protein is CASSASAGSPLHF. The chain joins TRBV6-6 to TRBJ1-6; D call uncertain. Per the germline V gene, CDR1 is MNHNY and CDR2 is SVGAGI (reference sequence). Trimming left V 5 bases short and J 9 bases short, with 11 bases between. This CDR3 is built from 13 residues.

This clone has only one observation. V and J are TRBV5-1 and TRBJ1-4; TRBD1 might be the D (5 bases). Germline values: CDR1 SGHRS, CDR2 YFSETQ. Trimming took 1 base from V and 7 from J, leaving 11 bases between them. The CDR3 length is 14 residues. The CDR3 sequence: CASSLQGEVEKLFF. CDR3 DNA sequence: TGCGCCAGCAGCTTGCAGGGAGAAGTTGAAAAACTGTTTTTT. The full variable domain, its missing parts supplied by reference TRBV5-1 and TRBJ1-4, is KAGVTQTPRYLIKTRGQQVTLSCSPISGHRSVSWYQQTPGQGLQFLFEYFSETQRNKGNFPGRFSGRQFSNSRSEMNVSTLELGDSALYLCASSLQGEVEKLFFGSGTQLSVL.

The rearrangement uses TRBV7-2 and TRBJ1-5; the D is unclear. Germline V CDR1 and CDR2: SGHTA, FQGNSA. This CDR3 has 14 amino acids. Trimming removed 8 bases from V and 0 bases from J, with 11 bases in between. The CDR3 nucleotides read TGTGCCAGCGTCCTCGGGTCTAGCAATCAGCCCCAGCATTTT. It is translated as CASVLGSSNQPQHF.

The chain carries TRBV5-4 and TRBJ1-1; 8 nucleotides agree with TRBD1. The CDR3 runs to 16 residues. In germline, CDR1 is SGHNT, CDR2 YYREEE (reference sequence). J gave up 0 bases and V 4 bases, and 8 bases lay outside the gene matches. The CDR3 nucleotides read TGTGCCAGCAGCCAAGCTTCGGACAGGGTGAACACTGAAGCTTTCTTT. This gives the protein CASSQASDRVNTEAFF.

This clone appeared a single time. The rearrangement links TRBV13 to TRBJ2-1; weak D call: TRBD2 (6 bases). The V gene's germline CDR1 is PRHDT and CDR2 FYEKMQ (reference sequence). Trimming cost V 6 bases and J 5 bases, with 17 bases left between them. The CDR3 runs 15 residues. The CDR3 DNA reads as TGTGCCAGCAGAACGGGACTCAGGACCCACAATGAGCAGTTCTTC. Residues: CASRTGLRTHNEQFF.

This chain uses TRBV28 with TRBJ2-1; perhaps TRBD1 as D (5 bases). The ends were cut back, 1 base at V and 1 base at J, with 8 bases in the middle. Per germline, CDR1 MDHEN and CDR2 SYDVKM. CDR3 length: 15 amino acids. The DNA of the CDR3 is TGTGCCAGCAGTTTATACAGGCCATCCTACAATGAGCAGTTCTTC. Translating it yields CASSLYRPSYNEQFF.

This clone was observed a few times. V is TRBV11-3 and J is TRBJ2-3, with D perhaps matching TRBD1 or TRBD2 (6 bases each). The CDR3 has 13 amino acids. CDR1 and CDR2 (germline): SGHNT, YENEEA. Trimming stripped 5 bases from V and 10 bases from J, with 16 bases between. The CDR3 is CASSQGGTLAQYF. Written as DNA, the CDR3 is TGTGCCAGCAGCCAAGGGGGGACTTTGGCGCAGTATTTT.

This rearrangement joins TRBV6-5 to TRBJ2-1; possibly TRBD2 for D (6 bases). CDR3 size: 13 residues. Germline loops: CDR1 MNHEY, CDR2 SVGAGI. Trimming left V 5 bases short and J 4 bases short, with 9 bases between. CDR3 sequence reads: CASSRREYNEQFF. As DNA, the CDR3 is TGTGCCAGCAGTCGGAGGGAGTACAATGAGCAGTTCTTC.

Within the sample, this clone is medium-sized. This chain connects TRBV9 to TRBJ2-3; D possibly corresponds to TRBD2 (5 bases). Per germline, CDR1 SGDLS and CDR2 YYNGEE. This CDR3 is 15 amino acids long. The V end lost 3 bases, the J end lost 1 base, and 12 bases lay between the germline ends. The CDR3 sequence is CASSALAIGTDTQYF. The CDR3 DNA reads TGTGCCAGCAGCGCCCTAGCTATAGGCACAGATACGCAGTATTTT.

The chain uses TRBV19 and TRBJ1-2; D is unclear. V lost 5 bases, J lost 7 bases, and 20 bases lay in between. The length of the CDR3 is 15 residues. Per germline, CDR1 LNHDA and CDR2 SQIVND (reference sequence). The CDR3 reads CASSGEGFPGGGYTF. CDR3 nucleotides: TGTGCCAGTAGTGGCGAGGGATTTCCCGGCGGTGGCTACACCTTC. The full variable domain, rest sourced from reference TRBV19 and TRBJ1-2, is DGGITQSPKYLFRKEGQNVTLSCEQNLNHDAMYWYRQDPGQGLRLIYYSQIVNDFQKGDIAEGYSVSREKKESFPLTVTSAQKNPTAFYLCASSGEGFPGGGYTFGSGTRLTVV.

The chain joins TRBV27 to TRBJ1-5, with D unresolved. Trimming took off 4 bases at V and 6 bases at J, with 16 bases between the two ends. The CDR3 loop spans 15 amino acids. CDR1 is MNHEY, CDR2 SMNVEV, per germline (reference sequence). CDR3 DNA: TGTGCCAGCAGTTCCCAGGCGGCAATTGGTCAGCCCCAGCATTTT. It translates to CASSSQAAIGQPQHF.

The genes are TRBV7-3 and TRBJ2-2; D is ambiguous. CDR1 is SGHTA and CDR2 is FQGTGA in the germline V gene. V was trimmed by 4 bases and J by 2 bases, leaving 20 bases between them. The CDR3 runs 18 residues. The CDR3 region has the DNA TGTGCCAGCAGCTCTACCCACGACGGATACCTCAACACCGGGGAGCTGTTTTTT. Translating gives CASSSTHDGYLNTGELFF.